These T cell receptor beta chains were read from a single sample in a study of cytomegalovirus exposure and HLA in healthy donors. Sequencing was performed with immunoSEQ multiplex PCR; in TCRdb, only in-frame clones are kept and a portion is missing. The sample is made up of tens of thousands of clones, and the top ten hold approximately 15% of it. Input material: PBMCs. Source of these receptors: a man aged 45-60 years in good health and CMV-seropositive. Both conserved end residues are part of each CDR3. D genes are given only for firm matches.

DNA: TGCGCCAGCAGCTTGGGACAGGGCCCCGACAATGAGCAGTTCTTC
CDR3: CASSLGQGPDNEQFF
J: TRBJ2-1
D: TRBD1
V: TRBV5-1
length: 15

DNA: TGTGCCAGCAAGGAGGAAGGGGGCGACTATGGCTACACCTTC
CDR3: CASKEEGGDYGYTF
J: TRBJ1-2
D: TRBD1
V: TRBV5-6
length: 14

DNA: TGCAGCGTTGACGGGACAGGGGTCTCGCCGAACACTGAAGCTTTCTTT
CDR3: CSVDGTGVSPNTEAFF
J: TRBJ1-1
D: TRBD1
V: TRBV29-1
length: 16

DNA: TGTGCCAGCTCACCACTAGGGACAGACGACTATGGCTACACCTTC
CDR3: CASSPLGTDDYGYTF
J: TRBJ1-2
D: TRBD1
V: TRBV18
length: 15

DNA: TGTGCCAGCAGTCCTCGACTAGAAGGCTACAATGAGCAGTTCTTC
CDR3: CASSPRLEGYNEQFF
J: TRBJ2-1
D: NA
V: TRBV27
length: 15

DNA: TGTGCCATCCGACTAGCGGGAGACCAATTTCAAGAGACCCAGTACTTC
CDR3: CAIRLAGDQFQETQYF
J: TRBJ2-5
D: TRBD2
V: TRBV5-8
length: 16

DNA: TGTGCCAGCTCCCCAGGGACAGGGAGAGATACGCAGTATTTT
CDR3: CASSPGTGRDTQYF
J: TRBJ2-3
D: TRBD1
V: TRBV18
length: 14

DNA: TGTGCCTGGACCAGACTAGCGGGACCCTGCAATGAGCAGTTCTTC
CDR3: CAWTRLAGPCNEQFF
J: TRBJ2-1
D: TRBD2
V: TRBV30
length: 15

DNA: TGTGCCAGCAGTCAGACAGGGAGCAATCAGCCCCAGCATTTT
CDR3: CASSQTGSNQPQHF
J: TRBJ1-5
D: TRBD1
V: TRBV2
length: 14

DNA: TGTGCCAGCAGTGGACGGGCAGGGGGTGAGCAGTTCTTC
CDR3: CASSGRAGGEQFF
J: TRBJ2-1
D: TRBD1
V: TRBV25-1
length: 13

DNA: TGCGCCAGCAGCTTGGCCTCGACAGGGGGATATGGCTACACCTTC
CDR3: CASSLASTGGYGYTF
J: TRBJ1-2
D: TRBD1
V: TRBV5-1
length: 15

DNA: TGTGCCAGCAGCTTAGGGGGACAGGACTACACTGAAGCTTTCTTT
CDR3: CASSLGGQDYTEAFF
J: TRBJ1-1
D: TRBD1
V: TRBV7-9
length: 15

DNA: TGCGCCAGCAGCTTGGGTCCGCGGGGGTTCACAGATACGCAGTATTTT
CDR3: CASSLGPRGFTDTQYF
J: TRBJ2-3
D: TRBD2
V: TRBV5-1
length: 16

DNA: TGTGCCAGCAGTGTATATAACAGGGATGGCTACACCTTC
CDR3: CASSVYNRDGYTF
J: TRBJ1-2
D: NA
V: TRBV2
length: 13

DNA: TGTGCCACCAGCAGAGAACCACAGGCTGAGCAGTTCTTC
CDR3: CATSREPQAEQFF
J: TRBJ2-1
D: NA
V: TRBV15
length: 13

DNA: TGTGCCAGCAGCTTTCTAGCGGGAGGGCCGCGCACCGGGGAGCTGTTTTTT
CDR3: CASSFLAGGPRTGELFF
J: TRBJ2-2
D: TRBD2
V: TRBV11-3
length: 17

DNA: TGTGCCTGGAGTGTAGGTACGGGACAGTATGGCTACACCTTC
CDR3: CAWSVGTGQYGYTF
J: TRBJ1-2
D: TRBD1
V: TRBV30
length: 14

DNA: TGCGCCAGCAGCTGGGCTTGGACTAGCGGGACCAATGAGCAGTTCTTC
CDR3: CASSWAWTSGTNEQFF
J: TRBJ2-1
D: TRBD2
V: TRBV5-1
length: 16

DNA: TGTGCCAGCAGCGTAGCCCACGGGGGACGCACAGATACGCAGTATTTT
CDR3: CASSVAHGGRTDTQYF
J: TRBJ2-3
D: NA
V: TRBV9
length: 16

DNA: TGCGCCAGCAGCCAAGGGCCCCCCCAGACTTCATCAACCTCTAGCACAGATACGCAGTATTTT
CDR3: CASSQGPPQTSSTSSTDTQYF
J: TRBJ2-3
D: NA
V: TRBV4-3
length: 21

DNA: TGTGCCAGCAGTGAATGGATAGGGACTAACACTGAAGCTTTCTTT
CDR3: CASSEWIGTNTEAFF
J: TRBJ1-1
D: NA
V: TRBV2
length: 15